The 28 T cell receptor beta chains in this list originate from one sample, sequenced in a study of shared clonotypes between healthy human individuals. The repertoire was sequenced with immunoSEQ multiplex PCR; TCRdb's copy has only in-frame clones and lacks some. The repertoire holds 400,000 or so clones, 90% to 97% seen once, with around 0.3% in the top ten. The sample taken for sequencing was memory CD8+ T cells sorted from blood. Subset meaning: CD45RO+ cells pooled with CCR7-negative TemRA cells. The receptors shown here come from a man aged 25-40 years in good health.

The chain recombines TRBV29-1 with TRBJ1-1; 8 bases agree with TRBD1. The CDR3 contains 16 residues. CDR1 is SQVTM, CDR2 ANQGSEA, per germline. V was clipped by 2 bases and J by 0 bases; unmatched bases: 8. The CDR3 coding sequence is TGCAGCGTTGAAAGGACAGGGAACCCACTGAACACTGAAGCTTTCTTT. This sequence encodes CSVERTGNPLNTEAFF.

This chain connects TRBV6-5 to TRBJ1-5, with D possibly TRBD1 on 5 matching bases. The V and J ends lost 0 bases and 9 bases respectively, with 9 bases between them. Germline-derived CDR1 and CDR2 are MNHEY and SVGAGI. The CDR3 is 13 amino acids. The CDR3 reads CASSYSEGRPQHF. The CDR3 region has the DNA TGTGCCAGCAGTTACTCGGAGGGGCGGCCCCAGCATTTT.

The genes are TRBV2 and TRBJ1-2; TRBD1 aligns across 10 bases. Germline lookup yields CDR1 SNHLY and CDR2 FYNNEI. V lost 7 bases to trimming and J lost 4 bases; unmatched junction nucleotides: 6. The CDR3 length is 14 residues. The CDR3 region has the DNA TGTGCCAGCATCACCGGGGACAGGGGCTATGGCTACACCTTC. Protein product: CASITGDRGYGYTF. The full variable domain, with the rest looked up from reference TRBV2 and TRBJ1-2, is EPEVTQTPSHQVTQMGQEVILRCVPISNHLYFYWYRQILGQKVEFLVSFYNNEISEKSEIFDDQFSVERPDGSNFTLKIRSTKLEDSAMYFCASITGDRGYGYTFGSGTRLTVV.

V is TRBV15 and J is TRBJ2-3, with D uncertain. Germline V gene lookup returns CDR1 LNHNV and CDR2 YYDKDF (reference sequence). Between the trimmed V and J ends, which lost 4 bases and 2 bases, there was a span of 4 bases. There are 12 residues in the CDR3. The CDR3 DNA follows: TGTGCCACCAGCACCGCCACAGATACGCAGTATTTT. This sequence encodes CATSTATDTQYF.

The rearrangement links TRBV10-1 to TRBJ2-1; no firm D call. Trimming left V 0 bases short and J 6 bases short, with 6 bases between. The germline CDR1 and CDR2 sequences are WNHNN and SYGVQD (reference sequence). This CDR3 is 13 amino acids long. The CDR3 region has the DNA TGCGCCAGCAGTGAGTCACCTGGCAATGAGCAGTTCTTC. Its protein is CASSESPGNEQFF.

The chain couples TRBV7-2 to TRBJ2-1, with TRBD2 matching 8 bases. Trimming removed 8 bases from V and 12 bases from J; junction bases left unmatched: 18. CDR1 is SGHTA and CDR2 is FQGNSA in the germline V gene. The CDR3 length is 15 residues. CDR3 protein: CASGHSGSASLRQFF. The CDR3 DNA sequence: TGTGCCAGCGGTCACAGCGGGAGTGCGAGCCTCAGGCAGTTCTTC.

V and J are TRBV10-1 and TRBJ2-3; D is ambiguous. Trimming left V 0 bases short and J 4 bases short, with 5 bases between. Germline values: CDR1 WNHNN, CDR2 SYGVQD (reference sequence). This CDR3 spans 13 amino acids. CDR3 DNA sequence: TGCGCCAGCAGTGAGTCAGTCCCAGATACGCAGTATTTT. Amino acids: CASSESVPDTQYF.

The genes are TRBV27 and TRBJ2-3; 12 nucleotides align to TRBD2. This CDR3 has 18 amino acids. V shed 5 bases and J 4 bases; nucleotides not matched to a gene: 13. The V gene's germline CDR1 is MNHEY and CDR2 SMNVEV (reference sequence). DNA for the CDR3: TGTGCCAGCAGTCTATTAGTGTCTAGCGGGAGGGCCGCAGATACGCAGTATTTT. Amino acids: CASSLLVSSGRAADTQYF.

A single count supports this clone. The CDR3 coding sequence is TGTGCCAGCAGTGTAGCAGGCATCAATGAGCAGTTCTTC. Its protein is CASSVAGINEQFF. This chain joins TRBV25-1 and TRBJ2-1; unclear D gene. The V end lost 4 bases, the J end lost 6 bases, and 10 bases lay between the germline ends. The CDR3 length is 13 residues. CDR1 is MGHDK and CDR2 is SYGVNS in the germline V gene.

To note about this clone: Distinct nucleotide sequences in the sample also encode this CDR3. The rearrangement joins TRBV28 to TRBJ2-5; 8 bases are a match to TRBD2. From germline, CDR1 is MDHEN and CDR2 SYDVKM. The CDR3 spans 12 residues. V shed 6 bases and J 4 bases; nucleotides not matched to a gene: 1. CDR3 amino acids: CASSLAGETQYF. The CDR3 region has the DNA TGTGCCAGCAGCCTAGCGGGAGAGACCCAGTACTTC.

CDR3 sequence: CAWSVQSGGAVGYTF. The CDR3 DNA is TGTGCCTGGAGTGTACAATCCGGGGGCGCTGTGGGCTACACCTTC. The V call is TRBV30, the J call TRBJ1-2, with TRBD1 as a possible D gene (6 bases). This CDR3 is built from 15 residues. CDR1 and CDR2 (germline): GTSNPN, SVGIG (reference sequence). Trimming shortened V by 0 bases and J by 8 bases, and 19 bases separated the two germline ends.

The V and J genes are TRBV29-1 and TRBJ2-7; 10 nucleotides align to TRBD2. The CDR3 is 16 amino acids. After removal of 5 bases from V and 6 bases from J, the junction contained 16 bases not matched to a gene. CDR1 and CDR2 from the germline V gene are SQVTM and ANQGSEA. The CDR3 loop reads CSVSRTSGPRGGEQYF. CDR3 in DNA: TGCAGCGTTTCCCGGACTAGCGGACCGCGGGGTGGCGAGCAGTACTTC.

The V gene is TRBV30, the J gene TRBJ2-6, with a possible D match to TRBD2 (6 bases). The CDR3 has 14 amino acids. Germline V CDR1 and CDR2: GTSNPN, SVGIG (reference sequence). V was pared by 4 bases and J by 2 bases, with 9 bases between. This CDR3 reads CAWNWGAGANVLTF. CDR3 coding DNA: TGTGCCTGGAACTGGGGGGCTGGGGCCAACGTCCTGACTTTC. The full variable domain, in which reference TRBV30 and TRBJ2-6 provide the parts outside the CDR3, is SQTIHQWPATLVQPVGSPLSLECTVEGTSNPNLYWYRQAAGRGLQLLFYSVGIGQISSEVPQNLSASRPQDRQFILSSKKLLLSDSGFYLCAWNWGAGANVLTFGAGSRLTVL.

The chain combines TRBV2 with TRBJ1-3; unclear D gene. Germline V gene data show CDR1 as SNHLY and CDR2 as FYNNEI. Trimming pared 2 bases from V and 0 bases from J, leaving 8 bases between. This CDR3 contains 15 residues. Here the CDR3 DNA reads TGTGCCAGCAGTGAACGCAGGCCCTCTGGAAACACCATATATTTT. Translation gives CASSERRPSGNTIYF. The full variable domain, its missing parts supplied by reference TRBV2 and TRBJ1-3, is EPEVTQTPSHQVTQMGQEVILRCVPISNHLYFYWYRQILGQKVEFLVSFYNNEISEKSEIFDDQFSVERPDGSNFTLKIRSTKLEDSAMYFCASSERRPSGNTIYFGEGSWLTVV.

The CDR3 coding sequence is TGTGCCAGCTCACCACCGGTCAAGTTTTACGAGCAGTACTTC. Amino acids: CASSPPVKFYEQYF. The J gene is TRBJ2-7, the V gene TRBV18; no reliable D call. Germline V gene lookup returns CDR1 KGHSH and CDR2 LQKENI. The CDR3 is 14 amino acids. The V end was cut by 0 bases, the J end by 4 bases, with 10 bases between.

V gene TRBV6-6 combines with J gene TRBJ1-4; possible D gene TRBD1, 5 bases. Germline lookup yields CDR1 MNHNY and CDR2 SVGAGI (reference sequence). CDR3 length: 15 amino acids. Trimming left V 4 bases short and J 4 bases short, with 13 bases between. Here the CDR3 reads CASSLLGDGNEKLFF. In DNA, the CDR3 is TGTGCCAGCAGTTTACTCGGGGACGGTAATGAAAAACTGTTTTTT.

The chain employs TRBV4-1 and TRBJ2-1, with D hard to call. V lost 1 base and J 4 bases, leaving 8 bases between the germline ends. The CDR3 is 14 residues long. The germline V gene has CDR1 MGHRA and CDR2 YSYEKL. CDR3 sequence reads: CASSQGASYNEQFF. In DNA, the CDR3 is TGCGCCAGCAGCCAAGGGGCATCTTACAATGAGCAGTTCTTC.

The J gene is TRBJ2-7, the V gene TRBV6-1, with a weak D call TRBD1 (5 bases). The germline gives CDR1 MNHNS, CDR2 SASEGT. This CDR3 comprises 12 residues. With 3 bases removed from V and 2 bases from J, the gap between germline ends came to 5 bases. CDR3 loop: CASSEDTYEQYF. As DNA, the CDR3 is TGTGCCAGCAGTGAGGACACCTACGAGCAGTACTTC.

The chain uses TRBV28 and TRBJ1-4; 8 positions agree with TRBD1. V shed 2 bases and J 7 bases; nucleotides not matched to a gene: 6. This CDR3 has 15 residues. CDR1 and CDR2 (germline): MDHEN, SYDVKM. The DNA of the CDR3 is TGTGCCAGCAGTTTAAGCAGGGGGCAGGGTGAAAAACTGTTTTTT. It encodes CASSLSRGQGEKLFF.

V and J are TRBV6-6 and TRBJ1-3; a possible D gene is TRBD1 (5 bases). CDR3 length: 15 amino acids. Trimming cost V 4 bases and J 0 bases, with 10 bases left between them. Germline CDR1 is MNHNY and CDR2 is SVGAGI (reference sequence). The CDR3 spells CASSSTGYSGNTIYF. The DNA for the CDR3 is TGTGCCAGCAGTTCAACAGGTTACTCTGGAAACACCATATATTTT.

CDR3 sequence reads: CASSPRQGSSGNTIYF. CDR3 coding DNA: TGTGCCAGCAGCCCGCGACAGGGAAGCTCTGGAAACACCATATATTTT. V is TRBV7-8 and J is TRBJ1-3; 7 bases agree with TRBD1. With 5 bases clipped from V and 0 bases from J, the junction kept 7 bases outside the gene matches. The CDR3 sequence is 16 residues long. The germline gives CDR1 SGHVS, CDR2 FQNEAQ.

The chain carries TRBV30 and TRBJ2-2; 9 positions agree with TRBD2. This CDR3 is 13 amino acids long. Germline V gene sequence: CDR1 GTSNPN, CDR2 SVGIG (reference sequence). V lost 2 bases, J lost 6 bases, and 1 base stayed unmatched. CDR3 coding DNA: TGTGCCTGGAGTCTAGCGGGACCCGGGGAGCTGTTTTTT. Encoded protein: CAWSLAGPGELFF.

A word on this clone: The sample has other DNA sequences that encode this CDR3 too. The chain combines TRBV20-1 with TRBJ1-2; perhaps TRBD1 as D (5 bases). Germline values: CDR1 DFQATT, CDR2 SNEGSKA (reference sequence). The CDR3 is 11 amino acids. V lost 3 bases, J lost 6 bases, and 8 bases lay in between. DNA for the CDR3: TGCAGTGCTAGGTCAGGGAATGGCTACACCTTC. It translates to CSARSGNGYTF.

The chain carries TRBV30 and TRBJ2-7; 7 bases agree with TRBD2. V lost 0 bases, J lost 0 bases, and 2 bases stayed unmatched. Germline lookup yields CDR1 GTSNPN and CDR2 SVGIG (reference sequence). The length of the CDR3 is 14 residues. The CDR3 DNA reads TGTGCCTGGAGTGTAGCGGGGAGCTCCTACGAGCAGTACTTC. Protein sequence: CAWSVAGSSYEQYF.

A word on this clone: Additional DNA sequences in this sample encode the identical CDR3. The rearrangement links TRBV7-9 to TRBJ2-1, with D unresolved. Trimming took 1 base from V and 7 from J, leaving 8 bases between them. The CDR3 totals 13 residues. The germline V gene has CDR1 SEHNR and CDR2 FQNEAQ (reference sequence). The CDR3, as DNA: TGTGCCAGCAGCTTAGGATCTGGGAATGAGCAGTTCTTC. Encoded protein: CASSLGSGNEQFF.

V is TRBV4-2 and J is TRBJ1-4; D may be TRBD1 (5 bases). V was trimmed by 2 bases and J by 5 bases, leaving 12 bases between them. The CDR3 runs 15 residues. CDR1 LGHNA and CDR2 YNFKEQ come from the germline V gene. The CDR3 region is CASSQLRVENEKLFF. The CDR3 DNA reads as TGTGCCAGCAGCCAACTCAGGGTAGAGAATGAAAAACTGTTTTTT.

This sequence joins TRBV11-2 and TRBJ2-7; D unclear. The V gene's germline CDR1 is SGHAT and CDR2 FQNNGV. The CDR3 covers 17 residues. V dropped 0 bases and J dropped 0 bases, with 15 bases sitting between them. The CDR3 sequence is CASSLDLVTSSSYEQYF. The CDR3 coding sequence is TGTGCCAGCAGCTTAGATCTAGTAACGTCGAGCTCCTACGAGCAGTACTTC.

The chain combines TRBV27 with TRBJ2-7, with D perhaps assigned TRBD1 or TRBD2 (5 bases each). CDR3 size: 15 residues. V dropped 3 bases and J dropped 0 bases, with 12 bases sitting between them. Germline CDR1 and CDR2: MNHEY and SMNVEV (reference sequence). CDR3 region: CASSFVGPSSYEQYF. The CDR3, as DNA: TGTGCCAGCAGTTTTGTGGGACCGAGCTCCTACGAGCAGTACTTC.